Following are 26 T cell receptor beta chains from one sample sequenced in a study of blood T cell repertoires in COVID-19. Only in-frame clones appear in the TCRdb table, and some are missing; sequencing was by immunoSEQ multiplex PCR. The sample gives about 200,000 clones, roughly 82% of which show up once; 5.6% is in the top ten. Input material: PBMCs or T cells enriched from blood (not recorded which). These receptors all come from a man aged 40-49 years with acute COVID-19.

This clone was recorded once. The chain combines TRBV2 with TRBJ2-7, with 9 bases aligning to TRBD1. The junction had 9 bases not matched to a gene; V was cut back by 6 bases and J by 3 bases. CDR1 and CDR2 from the germline V gene are SNHLY and FYNNEI. The CDR3 length is 15 residues. The CDR3: CASRRGGQGGYEQYF. In DNA form, the CDR3 reads TGTGCCAGCAGAAGGGGGGGACAGGGTGGCTACGAGCAGTACTTC. Full variable domain (remainder filled in from reference TRBV2 and TRBJ2-7): EPEVTQTPSHQVTQMGQEVILRCVPISNHLYFYWYRQILGQKVEFLVSFYNNEISEKSEIFDDQFSVERPDGSNFTLKIRSTKLEDSAMYFCASRRGGQGGYEQYFGPGTRLTVT.

The V call is TRBV29-1, the J call TRBJ1-2; D unclear. This CDR3 has 14 residues. V was cut by 4 bases and J by 6 bases, with 18 bases left in between. CDR1 and CDR2 from the germline V gene are SQVTM and ANQGSEA. Written as DNA, the CDR3 is TGCAGCGTTGTTCTGGTGAATACAGTCGATGGCTACACCTTC. Amino acid sequence: CSVVLVNTVDGYTF.

The CDR3 nucleotides are TGTGCCAGTAGTATTTCTGGCGGGGGCCATGAGCAGTTCTTC. Amino acid sequence: CASSISGGGHEQFF. The genes are TRBV19 and TRBJ2-1, with D tentatively TRBD2 (7 bases). Per the germline V gene, CDR1 is LNHDA and CDR2 is SQIVND (reference sequence). The length of the CDR3 is 14 residues. The germline V and J ends were trimmed by 3 bases and 8 bases, with 14 bases remaining between them.

The genes are TRBV3-1 (or the pseudogene TRBV3-2) and TRBJ1-2; 7 bases are shared with TRBD1. The CDR3 is 14 residues long. Unmatched junction bases numbered 5, after V lost 4 bases and J lost 3 bases. CDR1 and CDR2 from the germline V gene are LGHDT and YNNKEL (reference sequence). The CDR3 reads CASSRGGGDYGYTF. DNA for the CDR3: TGTGCCAGCAGCCGCGGAGGGGGCGACTATGGCTACACCTTC.

The CDR3 DNA reads as TGTGCCAGTAGTCTAGGTGACAGGGGCTACGAGCAGTACTTC. This translates into CASSLGDRGYEQYF. V is TRBV19 and J is TRBJ2-7, with 8 bases identical to TRBD1. Germline trimming cut 5 bases from V and 3 bases from J; bases unmatched to any gene: 6. Germline-derived CDR1 and CDR2 are LNHDA and SQIVND (reference sequence). The CDR3 loop spans 14 amino acids.

The J gene is TRBJ1-4, the V gene TRBV9; D uncertain. The V end lost 4 bases, the J end lost 7 bases, and 14 bases lay between the germline ends. The CDR3 contains 14 residues. CDR1 SGDLS and CDR2 YYNGEE come from the germline V gene. The CDR3 spells CASSPHDLREKLFF. CDR3 nucleotides: TGTGCCAGCAGCCCCCATGATCTGCGTGAAAAACTGTTTTTT.

The genes are TRBV7-2 and TRBJ1-1, with D possibly being TRBD1 (5 bases). The CDR3 extends over 12 amino acids. With 5 bases removed from V and 8 bases from J, the gap between germline ends came to 12 bases. CDR1 and CDR2 from the germline V gene are SGHTA and FQGNSA. In nucleotides, the CDR3 is TGTGCCAGCAGCCCTAGGGCAGGGGAAGCTTTCTTT. Its translation: CASSPRAGEAFF. The full variable domain, completed using reference TRBV7-2 and TRBJ1-1, is GAGVSQSPSNKVTEKGKDVELRCDPISGHTALYWYRQSLGQGLEFLIYFQGNSAPDKSGLPSDRFSAERTGGSVSTLTIQRTQQEDSAVYLCASSPRAGEAFFGQGTRLTVV.

With regard to this clone: A read error may produce the germline difference seen at one junction end. The chain couples TRBV28 to TRBJ2-3; 9 bases are shared with TRBD2. Germline lookup yields CDR1 MDHEN and CDR2 SYDVKM. This CDR3 region has 13 residues. CDR3 sequence (DNA): TGTGCCACCTCCCCACCGGTGGGGACTAGCCGAGATTTT. It specifies CATSPPVGTSRDF.

V and J are TRBV7-9 and TRBJ1-5, with 10 bases aligning to TRBD1. CDR1 and CDR2 from the germline V gene are SEHNR and FQNEAQ (reference sequence). The CDR3 runs to 14 residues. The V and J ends lost 3 bases and 7 bases, in that order; junction bases with no gene match: 3. CDR3 protein: CASSLTGGSQPQHF. The CDR3 bases are TGTGCCAGCAGCTTGACAGGGGGCAGCCAGCCCCAGCATTTT. The complete variable domain, with remaining parts taken from reference TRBV7-9 and TRBJ1-5, reads DTGVSQNPRHKITKRGQNVTFRCDPISEHNRLYWYRQTLGQGPEFLTYFQNEAQLEKSRLLSDRFSAERPKGSFSTLEIQRTEQGDSAMYLCASSLTGGSQPQHFGDGTRLSIL.

This sequence joins TRBV12-3 or TRBV12-4 and TRBJ1-1, with TRBD1 matching 10 bases. CDR3 length: 13 amino acids. V lost 5 bases and J lost 7; bases outside the gene matches: 4. The CDR3 is CASSEGQGLEAFF. The DNA of the CDR3 is TGTGCCAGCAGTGAGGGACAGGGGCTTGAAGCTTTCTTT.

This chain connects TRBV9 to TRBJ2-1; D is possibly TRBD2 (6 bases). V shed 0 bases and J shed 0 bases, with 7 bases lying between them. This CDR3 is 15 amino acids long. Germline V gene lookup returns CDR1 SGDLS and CDR2 YYNGEE. The chain's CDR3 is CASSVGGDSYNEQFF. DNA of the CDR3: TGTGCCAGCAGCGTAGGGGGGGACTCCTACAATGAGCAGTTCTTC.

The V gene is TRBV2, the J gene TRBJ1-4; a weak D match, TRBD1 (6 bases). Germline CDR1 and CDR2: SNHLY and FYNNEI. The CDR3 totals 16 residues. V lost 2 bases and J 8 bases, leaving 18 bases between the germline ends. The CDR3 sequence: CASSEYLLQGREKLFF. The CDR3, as DNA: TGTGCCAGCAGTGAATATCTTCTACAGGGACGAGAAAAACTGTTTTTT. The full variable domain, its missing parts supplied by reference TRBV2 and TRBJ1-4, is EPEVTQTPSHQVTQMGQEVILRCVPISNHLYFYWYRQILGQKVEFLVSFYNNEISEKSEIFDDQFSVERPDGSNFTLKIRSTKLEDSAMYFCASSEYLLQGREKLFFGSGTQLSVL.

The chain recombines TRBV29-1 with TRBJ1-1; TRBD1 matches at 7 bases. Germline CDR1 reads SQVTM; CDR2 reads ANQGSEA. The CDR3 is 14 amino acids. Unmatched junction bases numbered 7, after V lost 3 bases and J lost 3 bases. CDR3 region: CSVEWGRGDTEAFF. For the CDR3, the DNA is TGCAGCGTTGAGTGGGGCAGGGGGGACACTGAAGCTTTCTTT.

The chain couples TRBV9 to TRBJ2-3; perhaps TRBD1 as D (6 bases). CDR1 and CDR2 (germline): SGDLS, YYNGEE. The CDR3 is 15 residues long. The V gene lost 0 bases and the J gene lost 5 bases, with 13 bases spanning the gap. In nucleotides, the CDR3 is TGTGCCAGCAGCGTAGGCCCTACAGGGAGAGATACGCAGTATTTT. It yields the protein CASSVGPTGRDTQYF.

The chain has TRBV6-6 and TRBJ1-1, with TRBD1 identical over 7 bases. Germline assignment: CDR1 MNHNY and CDR2 SVGAGI (reference sequence). The CDR3 runs 13 residues. Germline trimming cut 2 bases from V and 7 bases from J; bases unmatched to any gene: 4. The chain's CDR3 is CASSYGQDSEAFF. In nucleotides, the CDR3 is TGTGCCAGCAGTTACGGACAGGATAGTGAAGCTTTCTTT.

This chain joins TRBV28 and TRBJ2-3, with TRBD2 matching over 8 bases. This CDR3 spans 15 amino acids. Germline CDR1 is MDHEN and CDR2 is SYDVKM. The V gene end was trimmed by 5 bases and the J gene end by 4 bases; junction bases not matched to a gene: 8. The CDR3 is CASSPQAGVSDTQYF. In DNA form, the CDR3 reads TGTGCCAGCAGTCCCCAAGCGGGAGTGTCAGATACGCAGTATTTT.

This rearrangement joins TRBV30 to TRBJ1-6; 8 bases are a match to TRBD1. Germline V gene data show CDR1 as GTSNPN and CDR2 as SVGIG (reference sequence). The CDR3 runs to 15 residues. J was trimmed by 7 bases and V by 5 bases; bases with no gene match: 10. CDR3 coding DNA: TGTGCCTGGCACGACTCGGACAGGGAAAATTCACCCCTCCACTTT. It codes for CAWHDSDRENSPLHF.

This rearrangement joins TRBV6-5 to TRBJ1-4, with TRBD1 as a possible D gene (6 bases). The V end was cut by 6 bases, the J end by 2 bases, with 10 bases between. The CDR3 consists of 14 residues. Germline lookup yields CDR1 MNHEY and CDR2 SVGAGI. As DNA, the CDR3 is TGTGCCAGCAGGCCGGGGGGCACTAATGAAAAACTGTTTTTT. Its translation is CASRPGGTNEKLFF.

The chain carries TRBV7-9 and TRBJ2-7; no reliable D call. The CDR3 totals 14 residues. The V and J ends lost 5 bases and 6 bases respectively, with 17 bases between them. CDR1 and CDR2 (germline): SEHNR, FQNEAQ (reference sequence). The CDR3 is CASSARLLRGEQYF. DNA for the CDR3: TGTGCCAGCAGCGCCCGACTTTTGCGTGGCGAGCAGTACTTC.

The chain is built from TRBV3-1 (or the pseudogene TRBV3-2) and TRBJ2-7; 7 bases line up with TRBD2. Germline V lookup: CDR1 LGHDT, CDR2 YNNKEL (reference sequence). With V trimmed by 1 base and J by 0 bases, 3 bases remained unmatched. The CDR3 runs to 15 residues. DNA for the CDR3: TGTGCCAGCAGCCAAGGCCCGGGGGGCTCCTACGAGCAGTACTTC. It codes for CASSQGPGGSYEQYF.

The J gene is TRBJ2-7, the V gene TRBV5-1; 7 nucleotides align to TRBD2. Germline V gives CDR1 SGHRS, CDR2 YFSETQ. Trimming at V came to 5 bases and at J to 4 bases, leaving 6 bases not matched to a gene. The CDR3 spans 13 residues. CDR3: CASRGGSSYEQYF. The CDR3 nucleotides are TGCGCCAGCAGGGGCGGGAGCTCTTACGAGCAGTACTTC.

The rearrangement joins TRBV27 to TRBJ2-7; D remains unclear. Germline CDR1 is MNHEY and CDR2 is SMNVEV (reference sequence). V dropped 5 bases and J dropped 7 bases, with 18 bases sitting between them. This CDR3 has 14 amino acids. The CDR3 DNA sequence: TGTGCCAGCAGTCCATCTACCGGGTCCTTGGAGCAGTACTTC. Translated, it gives CASSPSTGSLEQYF.

V usage is TRBV7-2 and J usage is TRBJ2-7; no clear D gene. Trimming removed 4 bases at V and 0 bases at J, with 10 bases between. The CDR3 extends over 14 amino acids. Germline CDR1 and CDR2: SGHTA and FQGNSA. The CDR3 DNA reads as TGTGCCAGCAGCTCGAGCACGAACTCCTACGAGCAGTACTTC. It encodes CASSSSTNSYEQYF.

This rearrangement joins TRBV10-1 to TRBJ2-7; 8 nucleotides align to TRBD1. There are 15 residues in the CDR3. Germline assignment: CDR1 WNHNN and CDR2 SYGVQD (reference sequence). The V gene end was trimmed by 5 bases and the J gene end by 7 bases; junction bases not matched to a gene: 13. The chain's CDR3 is CASSSGTGGLSEQYF. The CDR3 nucleotides read TGCGCCAGCAGTTCCGGGACAGGTGGTTTGTCGGAGCAGTACTTC.

In this sample, this clone turned up a few times. This chain uses TRBV7-3 with TRBJ1-1; D uncertain. The CDR3 covers 14 residues. Germline values: CDR1 SGHTA, CDR2 FQGTGA. V gave up 3 bases and J gave up 2 bases, with 10 bases separating them. The CDR3 DNA sequence: TGTGCCAGCAGCTTCAGGAATGCTAACACTGAAGCTTTCTTT. Amino acids: CASSFRNANTEAFF.

This rearrangement joins TRBV5-1 to TRBJ1-1, with D perhaps TRBD1 (5 bases). The CDR3 length is 14 residues. CDR1 and CDR2 (germline): SGHRS, YFSETQ. V shed 5 bases and J shed 0 bases, with 11 bases lying between them. This chain's CDR3 is CASRMLGLNTEAFF. As DNA, the CDR3 is TGCGCCAGCAGGATGTTGGGGCTGAACACTGAAGCTTTCTTT.